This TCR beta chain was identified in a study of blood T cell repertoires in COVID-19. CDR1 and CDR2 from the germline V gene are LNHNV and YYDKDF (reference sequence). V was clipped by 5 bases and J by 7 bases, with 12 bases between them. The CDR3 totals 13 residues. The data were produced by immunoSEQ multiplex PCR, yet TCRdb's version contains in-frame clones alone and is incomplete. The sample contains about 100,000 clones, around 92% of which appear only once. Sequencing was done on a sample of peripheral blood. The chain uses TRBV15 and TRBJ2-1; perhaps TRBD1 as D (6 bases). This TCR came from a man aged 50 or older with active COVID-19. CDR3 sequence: CATSWTRGNEQFF. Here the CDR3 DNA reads TGTGCCACCAGCTGGACGAGGGGGAATGAGCAGTTCTTC. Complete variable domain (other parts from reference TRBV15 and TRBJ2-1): DAMVIQNPRYQVTQFGKPVTLSCSQTLNHNVMYWYQQKSSQAPKLLFHYYDKDFNNEADTPDNFQSRRPNTSFCFLDIRSPGLGDTAMYLCATSWTRGNEQFFGPGTRLTVL.